These T cell receptor beta chains were read from a single sample in a study of blood T cell repertoires in COVID-19. Sequencing was performed with immunoSEQ multiplex PCR; in TCRdb, only in-frame clones are kept and a portion is missing. The table lists over 85,000 clones, around four fifths of them singletons. Sequenced: peripheral blood. The receptors stem from a man aged 40-50 years with active or convalescent COVID-19. Both conserved end residues are part of each CDR3. Each record gives: J gene, clone size, V gene, D gene, CDR3 protein, CDR3 DNA. A D gene is named only where the DNA matches it firmly. Size is omitted from some rows. Given values are once, few, many or a class for expanded clones.

>TRBJ2-5|NA|TRBV10-1|TRBD2
CANGLAGGCKETQYF
TGCGCCAACGGGCTAGCGGGGGGCTGCAAAGAGACCCAGTACTTC
>TRBJ2-3|NA|TRBV14|TRBD2
CASSLRASGGHRDTQYF
TGTGCCAGCAGCCTTCGGGCTAGCGGGGGTCACCGAGATACGCAGTATTTT
>TRBJ1-4|NA|TRBV9|TRBD1
CASSVAPRGQNEKLFF
TGTGCCAGCAGCGTTGCCCCAAGGGGGCAAAATGAAAAACTGTTTTTT
>TRBJ2-2|NA|TRBV11-3|NA
CASSNSGQGGTGELFF
TGTGCCAGCAGCAATAGCGGCCAGGGAGGCACCGGGGAGCTGTTTTTT
>TRBJ2-2|NA|TRBV6-6|TRBD1
CASSSGGAGGELFF
TGTGCCAGCAGTTCAGGGGGCGCGGGCGGGGAGCTGTTTTTT
>TRBJ2-5|NA|TRBV5-1|NA
CASSLSLPGVTQETQYF
TGCGCCAGCAGCTTGAGCTTGCCAGGGGTAACACAAGAGACCCAGTACTTC
>TRBJ2-7|NA|TRBV12-3/TRBV12-4|TRBD1
CASSLGPQGAKYF
TGTGCCAGCAGTTTAGGGCCACAGGGGGCGAAGTACTTC
>TRBJ1-5|NA|TRBV19|TRBD1
CASSSRDRGEEQPQHF
TGTGCCAGTAGTTCCCGGGACAGGGGAGAGGAACAGCCCCAGCATTTT
>TRBJ2-7|NA|TRBV6-5|NA
CASSTAQGSYEQYF
TGTGCCAGCAGTACCGCACAGGGATCCTACGAGCAGTACTTC
>TRBJ1-6|NA|TRBV3-1/TRBV3-2|TRBD1
CASSGTSGTGASPLHF
TGTGCCAGCAGCGGGACCTCCGGGACAGGGGCTTCACCCCTCCACTTT
>TRBJ2-7|few|TRBV11-2|TRBD1
CASSSHLGQAKDEQYF
TGTGCCAGCAGCTCCCACCTCGGACAGGCTAAGGACGAGCAGTACTTC
>TRBJ1-4|NA|TRBV7-7|TRBD1
CASSQGGTNEKLFF
TGTGCTAGCAGCCAGGGGGGTACTAATGAAAAACTGTTTTTT
>TRBJ1-1|NA|TRBV19|TRBD1
CASSPGQGEGHTEAFF
TGTGCCAGTAGTCCCGGACAGGGGGAGGGCCACACTGAAGCTTTCTTT
>TRBJ1-2|NA|TRBV19|NA
CASKEVGAGGYTF
TGTGCCAGTAAGGAAGTCGGAGCGGGTGGCTACACCTTC
>TRBJ2-1|NA|TRBV7-2|TRBD2
CASSLVGTSGRNEQFF
TGTGCCAGCAGCTTAGTTGGGACTAGCGGTCGGAATGAGCAGTTCTTC
>TRBJ2-7|NA|TRBV3-1/TRBV3-2|NA
CASSQASEQYF
TGTGCCAGCAGCCAAGCGTCCGAGCAGTACTTC
>TRBJ2-2|NA|TRBV9|NA
CASSPQGNTGELFF
TGTGCCAGCAGTCCACAGGGGAACACCGGGGAGCTGTTTTTT
>TRBJ2-7|NA|TRBV12-5|TRBD2
CASALRTSGASYEQYF
TGTGCTAGTGCCTTGCGGACTAGCGGGGCCTCCTACGAGCAGTACTTC
>TRBJ2-5|NA|TRBV7-9|NA
CASSLARQGQETQYF
TGTGCCAGCAGCTTAGCGCGGCAGGGCCAAGAGACCCAGTACTTC